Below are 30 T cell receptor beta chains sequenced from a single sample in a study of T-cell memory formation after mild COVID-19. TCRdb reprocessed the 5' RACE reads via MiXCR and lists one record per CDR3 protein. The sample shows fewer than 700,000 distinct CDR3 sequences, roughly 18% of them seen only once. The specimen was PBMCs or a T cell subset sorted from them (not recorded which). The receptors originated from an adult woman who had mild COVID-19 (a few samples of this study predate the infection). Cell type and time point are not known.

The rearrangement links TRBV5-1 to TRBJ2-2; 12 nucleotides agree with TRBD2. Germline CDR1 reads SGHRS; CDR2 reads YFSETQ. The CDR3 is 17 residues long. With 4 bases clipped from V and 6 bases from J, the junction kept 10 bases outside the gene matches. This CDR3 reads CASSPKKTSGSPGELFF. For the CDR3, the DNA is TGCGCCAGCAGCCCAAAAAAGACTAGCGGGAGCCCCGGGGAGCTGTTTTTT.

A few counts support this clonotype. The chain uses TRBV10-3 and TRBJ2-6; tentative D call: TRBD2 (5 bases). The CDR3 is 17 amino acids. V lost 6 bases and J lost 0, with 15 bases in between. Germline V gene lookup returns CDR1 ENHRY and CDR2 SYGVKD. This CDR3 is CAIRPQVEGSGANVLTF. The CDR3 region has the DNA TGTGCCATCAGACCCCAGGTAGAGGGCTCTGGGGCCAACGTCCTGACTTTC.

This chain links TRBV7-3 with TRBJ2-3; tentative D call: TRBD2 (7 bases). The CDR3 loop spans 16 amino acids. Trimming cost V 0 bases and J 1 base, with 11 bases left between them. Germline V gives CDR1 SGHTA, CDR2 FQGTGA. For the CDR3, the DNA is TGTGCCAGCAGCTTAACAGCGGGACATGGCACAGATACGCAGTATTTT. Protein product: CASSLTAGHGTDTQYF.

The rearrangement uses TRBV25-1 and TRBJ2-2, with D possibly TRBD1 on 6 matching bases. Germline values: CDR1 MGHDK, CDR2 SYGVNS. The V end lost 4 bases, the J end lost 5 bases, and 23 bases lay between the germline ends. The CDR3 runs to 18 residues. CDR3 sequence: CASSAGPRSGVWTGELFF. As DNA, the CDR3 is TGTGCCAGCAGTGCGGGGCCACGGTCAGGGGTTTGGACCGGGGAGCTGTTTTTT.

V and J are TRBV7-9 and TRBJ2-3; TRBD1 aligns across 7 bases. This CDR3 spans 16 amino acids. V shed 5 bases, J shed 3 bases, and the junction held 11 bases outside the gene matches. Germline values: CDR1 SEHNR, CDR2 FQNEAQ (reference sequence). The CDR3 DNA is TGTGCCAGCAGCCCCCGACAGGGTGTAGCTACAGATACGCAGTATTTT. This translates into CASSPRQGVATDTQYF.

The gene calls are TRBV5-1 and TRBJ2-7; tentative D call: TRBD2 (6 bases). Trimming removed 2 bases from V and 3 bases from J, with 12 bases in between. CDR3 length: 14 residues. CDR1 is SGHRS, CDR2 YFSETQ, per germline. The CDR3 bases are TGCGCCAGCAGCTTAGGAGGGATGAGCTACGAGCAGTACTTC. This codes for CASSLGGMSYEQYF.

CDR3 in amino acids: CASSQETGFTGELFF. The CDR3 DNA follows: TGTGCCAGCAGCCAGGAAACAGGGTTTACCGGGGAGCTGTTTTTT. The chain carries TRBV11-3 and TRBJ2-2; tentatively, D is TRBD1 (6 bases). From germline, CDR1 is SGHNT and CDR2 YENEEA. V lost 5 bases and J lost 5, with 15 bases in between. This CDR3 is 15 amino acids long.

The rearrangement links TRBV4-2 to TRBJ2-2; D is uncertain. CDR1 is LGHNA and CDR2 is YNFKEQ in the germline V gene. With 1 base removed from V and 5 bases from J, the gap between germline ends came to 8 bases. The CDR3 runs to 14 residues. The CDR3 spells CASSQVIRTGELFF. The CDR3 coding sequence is TGTGCCAGCAGCCAAGTTATCCGTACCGGGGAGCTGTTTTTT.

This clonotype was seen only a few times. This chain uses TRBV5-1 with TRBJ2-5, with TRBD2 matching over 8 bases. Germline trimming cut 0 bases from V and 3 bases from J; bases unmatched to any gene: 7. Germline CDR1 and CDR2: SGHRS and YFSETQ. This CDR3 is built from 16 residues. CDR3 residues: CASSLEASGRKETQYF. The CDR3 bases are TGCGCCAGCAGCTTGGAGGCCAGCGGGAGAAAAGAGACCCAGTACTTC.

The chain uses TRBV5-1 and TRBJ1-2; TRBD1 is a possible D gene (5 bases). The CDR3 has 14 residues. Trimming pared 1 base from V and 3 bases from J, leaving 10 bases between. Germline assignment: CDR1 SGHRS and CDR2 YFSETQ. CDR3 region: CASSLIQGDYGYTF. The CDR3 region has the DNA TGCGCCAGCAGCTTGATCCAGGGTGACTATGGCTACACCTTC.

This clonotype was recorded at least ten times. CDR3 sequence: CATRDTGTPYEQYF. DNA for the CDR3: TGTGCCACCAGGGACACAGGTACCCCCTACGAGCAGTACTTC. The chain links TRBV10-3 to TRBJ2-7; D perhaps matches TRBD1 (6 bases). The V and J ends lost 10 bases and 2 bases respectively, with 18 bases between them. This CDR3 has 14 residues. Germline V gene sequence: CDR1 ENHRY, CDR2 SYGVKD.

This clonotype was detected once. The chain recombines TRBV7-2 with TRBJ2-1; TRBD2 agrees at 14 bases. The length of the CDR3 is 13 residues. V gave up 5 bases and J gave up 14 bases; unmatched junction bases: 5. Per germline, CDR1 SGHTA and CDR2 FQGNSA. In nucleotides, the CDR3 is TGTGCCAGCAGCCGTGGACTAGCGGGGGGAAAGTTCTTC. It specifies CASSRGLAGGKFF. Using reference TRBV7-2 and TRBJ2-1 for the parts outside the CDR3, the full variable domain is GAGVSQSPSNKVTEKGKDVELRCDPISGHTALYWYRQSLGQGLEFLIYFQGNSAPDKSGLPSDRFSAERTGGSVSTLTIQRTQQEDSAVYLCASSRGLAGGKFFGPGTRLTVL.

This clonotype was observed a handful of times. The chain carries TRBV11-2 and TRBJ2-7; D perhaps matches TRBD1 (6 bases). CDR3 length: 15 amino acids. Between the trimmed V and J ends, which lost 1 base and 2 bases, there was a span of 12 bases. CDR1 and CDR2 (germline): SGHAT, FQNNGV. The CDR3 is CASSLGDRQTYEQYF. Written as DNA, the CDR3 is TGTGCCAGCAGCTTAGGAGACAGGCAGACCTACGAGCAGTACTTC.

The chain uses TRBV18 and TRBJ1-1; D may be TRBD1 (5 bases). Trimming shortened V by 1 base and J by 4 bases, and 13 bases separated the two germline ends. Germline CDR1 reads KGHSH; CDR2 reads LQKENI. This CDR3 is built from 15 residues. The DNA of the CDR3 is TGTGCCAGCTCACCACGGGCCAGGGAAATCACTGAAGCTTTCTTT. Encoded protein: CASSPRAREITEAFF. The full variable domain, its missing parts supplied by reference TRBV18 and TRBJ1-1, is NAGVMQNPRHLVRRRGQEARLRCSPMKGHSHVYWYRQLPEEGLKFMVYLQKENIIDESGMPKERFSAEFPKEGPSILRIQQVVRGDSAAYFCASSPRAREITEAFFGQGTRLTVV.

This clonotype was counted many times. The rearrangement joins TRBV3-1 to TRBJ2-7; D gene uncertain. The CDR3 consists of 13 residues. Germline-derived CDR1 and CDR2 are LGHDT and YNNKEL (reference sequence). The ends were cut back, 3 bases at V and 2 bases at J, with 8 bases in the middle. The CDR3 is CASSHHGTYEQYF. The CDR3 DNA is TGTGCCAGCAGCCACCACGGTACCTACGAGCAGTACTTC.

The CDR3 loop reads CASSEQGAVDTQYF. In nucleotides, the CDR3 is TGTGCCAGCAGCGAACAGGGGGCTGTAGATACGCAGTATTTT. The rearrangement joins TRBV7-8 to TRBJ2-3; 9 bases line up with TRBD1. V lost 5 bases and J lost 5; bases outside the gene matches: 5. This CDR3 region has 14 residues. CDR1 and CDR2 from the germline V gene are SGHVS and FQNEAQ. Full variable domain (rest looked up from reference TRBV7-8 and TRBJ2-3): GAGVSQSPRYKVAKRGQDVALRCDPISGHVSLFWYQQALGQGPEFLTYFQNEAQLDKSGLPSDRFFAERPEGSVSTLKIQRTQQEDSAVYLCASSEQGAVDTQYFGPGTRLTVL.

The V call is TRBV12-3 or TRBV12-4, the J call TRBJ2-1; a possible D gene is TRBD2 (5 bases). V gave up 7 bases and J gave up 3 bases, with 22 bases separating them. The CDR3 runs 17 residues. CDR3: CASIPTEDWRDYNEQFF. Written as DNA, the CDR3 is TGTGCCAGCATTCCGACGGAGGACTGGCGTGACTACAATGAGCAGTTCTTC.

The CDR3 region has the DNA TGTGCCAGCAGCGTAGGGGAGGGTTGGAACGAGCAGTACTTC. It yields the protein CASSVGEGWNEQYF. The V call is TRBV9, the J call TRBJ2-7; TRBD2 matches at 7 bases. CDR3 size: 14 residues. V shed 0 bases, J shed 5 bases, and the junction held 5 bases outside the gene matches. Germline values: CDR1 SGDLS, CDR2 YYNGEE.

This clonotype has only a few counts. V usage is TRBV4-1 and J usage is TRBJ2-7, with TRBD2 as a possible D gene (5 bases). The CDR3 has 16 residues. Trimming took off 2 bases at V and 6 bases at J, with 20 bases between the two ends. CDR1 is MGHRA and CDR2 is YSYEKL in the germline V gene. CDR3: CASSQSPVATTVEQYF. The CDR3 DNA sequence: TGCGCCAGCAGCCAAAGCCCGGTTGCGACTACTGTCGAGCAGTACTTC.

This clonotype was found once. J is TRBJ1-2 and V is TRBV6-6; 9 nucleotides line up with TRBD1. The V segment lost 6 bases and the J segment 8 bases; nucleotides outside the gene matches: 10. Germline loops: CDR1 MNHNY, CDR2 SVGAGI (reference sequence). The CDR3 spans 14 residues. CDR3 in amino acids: CASSQPRTGVGYTF. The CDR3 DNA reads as TGTGCCAGCAGCCAACCCAGGACAGGGGTCGGCTACACCTTC.

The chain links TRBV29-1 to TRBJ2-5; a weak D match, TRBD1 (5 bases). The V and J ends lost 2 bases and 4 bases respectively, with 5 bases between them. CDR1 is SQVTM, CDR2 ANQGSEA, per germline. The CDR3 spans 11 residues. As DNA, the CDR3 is TGCAGCGTTGAAAGGGGAGAGACCCAGTACTTC. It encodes CSVERGETQYF.

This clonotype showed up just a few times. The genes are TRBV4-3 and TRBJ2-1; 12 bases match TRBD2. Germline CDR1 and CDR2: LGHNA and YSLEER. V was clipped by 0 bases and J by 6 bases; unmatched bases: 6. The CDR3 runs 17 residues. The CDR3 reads CASSQDLVGLAGNEQFF. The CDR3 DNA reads TGCGCCAGCAGCCAAGATTTAGTGGGACTAGCGGGCAATGAGCAGTTCTTC.

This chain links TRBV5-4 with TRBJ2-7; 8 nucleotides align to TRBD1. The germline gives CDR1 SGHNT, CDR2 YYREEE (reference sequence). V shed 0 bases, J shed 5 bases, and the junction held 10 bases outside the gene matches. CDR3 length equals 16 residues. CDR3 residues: CASSLGLAGGFDEQYF. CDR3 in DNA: TGTGCCAGCAGCTTGGGACTGGCAGGGGGCTTCGACGAGCAGTACTTC.

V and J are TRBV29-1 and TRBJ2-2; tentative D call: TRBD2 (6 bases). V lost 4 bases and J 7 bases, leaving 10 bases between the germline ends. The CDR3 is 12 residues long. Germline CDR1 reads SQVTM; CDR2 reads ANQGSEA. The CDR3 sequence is CSVVTGVGELFF. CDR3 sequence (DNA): TGCAGCGTTGTCACGGGGGTCGGGGAGCTGTTTTTT.

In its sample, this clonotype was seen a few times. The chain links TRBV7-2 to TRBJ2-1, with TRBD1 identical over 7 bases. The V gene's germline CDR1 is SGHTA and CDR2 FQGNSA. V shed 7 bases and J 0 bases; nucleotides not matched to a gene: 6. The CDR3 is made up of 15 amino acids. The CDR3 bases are TGTGCCAGCACCACGACAGGGCACTCCTACAATGAGCAGTTCTTC. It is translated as CASTTTGHSYNEQFF. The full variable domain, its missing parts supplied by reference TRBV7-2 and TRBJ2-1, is GAGVSQSPSNKVTEKGKDVELRCDPISGHTALYWYRQSLGQGLEFLIYFQGNSAPDKSGLPSDRFSAERTGGSVSTLTIQRTQQEDSAVYLCASTTTGHSYNEQFFGPGTRLTVL.

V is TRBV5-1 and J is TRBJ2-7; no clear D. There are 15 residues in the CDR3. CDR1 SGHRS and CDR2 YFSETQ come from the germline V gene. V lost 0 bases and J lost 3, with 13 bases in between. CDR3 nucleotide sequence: TGCGCCAGCAGCTTGGATCCGCAGACTTACTACGAGCAGTACTTC. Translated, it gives CASSLDPQTYYEQYF.

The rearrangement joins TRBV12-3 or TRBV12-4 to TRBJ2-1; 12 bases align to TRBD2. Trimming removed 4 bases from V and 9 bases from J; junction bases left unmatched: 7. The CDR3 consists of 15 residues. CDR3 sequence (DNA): TGTGCCAGCAGTTCCACGACTAGCGGGAGAAGTGAGCAGTTCTTC. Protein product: CASSSTTSGRSEQFF.

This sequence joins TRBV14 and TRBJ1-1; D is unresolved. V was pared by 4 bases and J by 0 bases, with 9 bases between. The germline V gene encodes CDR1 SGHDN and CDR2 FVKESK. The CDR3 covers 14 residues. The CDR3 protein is CASSLDTMNTEAFF. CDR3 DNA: TGTGCCAGCAGCCTAGACACTATGAACACTGAAGCTTTCTTT.

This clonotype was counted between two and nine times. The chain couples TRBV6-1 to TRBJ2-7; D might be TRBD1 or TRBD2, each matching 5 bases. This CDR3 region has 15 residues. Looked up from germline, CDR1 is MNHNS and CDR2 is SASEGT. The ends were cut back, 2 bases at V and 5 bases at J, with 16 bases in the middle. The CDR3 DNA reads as TGTGCCAGCAGTGAATGGGTGGGGGACGGTCACGAGCAGTACTTC. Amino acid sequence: CASSEWVGDGHEQYF.

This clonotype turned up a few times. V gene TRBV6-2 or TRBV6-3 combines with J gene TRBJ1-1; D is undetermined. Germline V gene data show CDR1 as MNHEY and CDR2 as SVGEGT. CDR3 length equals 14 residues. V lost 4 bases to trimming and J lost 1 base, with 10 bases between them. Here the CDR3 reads CASSSGPWNTEAFF. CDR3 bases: TGTGCCAGCAGTTCGGGTCCATGGAACACTGAAGCTTTCTTT.